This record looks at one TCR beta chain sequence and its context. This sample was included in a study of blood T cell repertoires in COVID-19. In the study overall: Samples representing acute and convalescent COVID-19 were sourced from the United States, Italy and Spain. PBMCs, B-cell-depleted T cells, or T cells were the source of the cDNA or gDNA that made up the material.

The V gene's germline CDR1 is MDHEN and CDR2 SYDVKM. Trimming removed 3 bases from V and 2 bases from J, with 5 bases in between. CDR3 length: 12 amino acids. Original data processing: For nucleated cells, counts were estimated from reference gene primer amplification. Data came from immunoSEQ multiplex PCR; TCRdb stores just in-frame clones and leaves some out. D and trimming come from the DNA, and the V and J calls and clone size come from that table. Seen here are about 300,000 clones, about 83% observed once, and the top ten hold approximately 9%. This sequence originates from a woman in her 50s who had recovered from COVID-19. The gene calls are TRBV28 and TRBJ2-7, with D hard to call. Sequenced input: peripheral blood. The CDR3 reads CASSFYAYEQYF. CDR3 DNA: TGTGCCAGCAGTTTCTATGCCTACGAGCAGTACTTC.